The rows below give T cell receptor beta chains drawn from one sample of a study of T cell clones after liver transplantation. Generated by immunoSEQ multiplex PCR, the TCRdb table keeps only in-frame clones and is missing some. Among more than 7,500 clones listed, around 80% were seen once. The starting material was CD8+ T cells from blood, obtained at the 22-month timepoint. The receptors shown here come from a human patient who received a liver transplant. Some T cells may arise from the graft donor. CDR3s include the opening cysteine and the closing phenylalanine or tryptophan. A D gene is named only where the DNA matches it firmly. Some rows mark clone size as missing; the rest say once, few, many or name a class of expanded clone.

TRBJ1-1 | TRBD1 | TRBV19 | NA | TGTGCCAGTAGTACAGGGGGGTCGGACACTGAAGCTTTCTTT | CASSTGGSDTEAFF
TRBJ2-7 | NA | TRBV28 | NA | TGTGCCAGCAGTTTAATGGCCTCCTACGAGCAGTACTTC | CASSLMASYEQYF
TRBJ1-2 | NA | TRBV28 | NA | TGTGCCAGCAGTCTTGTATCCAGACGCTATGGCTACACCTTC | CASSLVSRRYGYTF
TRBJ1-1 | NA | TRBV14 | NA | TGTGCCAGCAGCCAAGCTTTTGCCCCGAAGGGTGGGGGGATAGAAGCTTTCTTT | CASSQAFAPKGGGIEAFF
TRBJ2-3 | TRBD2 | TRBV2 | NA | TGTGCCAGCAGTGGTCCTAGCGGGGGTTCCACAGATACGCAGTATTTT | CASSGPSGGSTDTQYF
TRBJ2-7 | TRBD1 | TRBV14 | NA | TGTGCCAGCAGCCCAACCAACAGGGGGCTATCCTACGAGCAGTACTTC | CASSPTNRGLSYEQYF
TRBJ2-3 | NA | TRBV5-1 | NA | TGCGCCAGCAGCTTGGAGGTCAGGGGTACAGATACGCAGTATTTT | CASSLEVRGTDTQYF
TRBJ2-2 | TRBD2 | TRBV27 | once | TGTGCCAGCAGCGTAGCGGGGGCCACCGGGGAGCTGTTTTTT | CASSVAGATGELFF
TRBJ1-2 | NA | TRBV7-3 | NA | TGTGCCAGCAGCCCCTATCCTGGGTATCTCAGCTATGGCTACACCTTC | CASSPYPGYLSYGYTF
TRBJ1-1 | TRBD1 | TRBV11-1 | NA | TGTGCCAGCGCCCCTTTTTCCGGGACAGGGATCACTGAAGCTTTCTTT | CASAPFSGTGITEAFF
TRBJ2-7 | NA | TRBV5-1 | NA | TGCGCCAGCAGCTTTGGACTATCTTACGAGCAGTACTTC | CASSFGLSYEQYF
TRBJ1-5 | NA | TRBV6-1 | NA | TGTGCCACCAAAGGACAGACCCCCTATCAGCCCCAGCATTTT | CATKGQTPYQPQHF
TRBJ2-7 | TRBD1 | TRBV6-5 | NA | TGTGCCAGCAGTTATGACAGGGAAGGGTTCGAGCAGTACTTC | CASSYDREGFEQYF
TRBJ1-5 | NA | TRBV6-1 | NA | TGTGCCAGCAGTGAAGCGCACTGGTCAAATCAGCCCCAGCATTTT | CASSEAHWSNQPQHF
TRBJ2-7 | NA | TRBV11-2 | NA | TGTGCCAGCAGCTTAGGAGGTGGACTCTACGAGCAGTACTTC | CASSLGGGLYEQYF
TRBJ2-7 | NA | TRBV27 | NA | TGTGCCAGCAGTTTAATCATGATGGGCCACGAGCAGTACTTC | CASSLIMMGHEQYF
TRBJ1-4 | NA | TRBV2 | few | TGTGCCAGCAGTGCCGGGACGAATAATGAAAAACTGTTTTTT | CASSAGTNNEKLFF
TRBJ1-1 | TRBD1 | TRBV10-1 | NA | TGCGCCAGCAGCACCGGGACAGAGTTGAACACTGAAGCTTTCTTT | CASSTGTELNTEAFF
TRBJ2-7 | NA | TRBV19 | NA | TGTGCCAGTAGTATCACCGTTCCCTACGAGCAGTACTTC | CASSITVPYEQYF
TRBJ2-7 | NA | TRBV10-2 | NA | TGCGCCAGCAGTGAGTCGTGGAGGGGCGAGCAGTACTTC | CASSESWRGEQYF
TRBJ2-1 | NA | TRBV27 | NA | TGTGCCAGCAGTTCGACGGTATTCAATGAGCAGTTCTTC | CASSSTVFNEQFF
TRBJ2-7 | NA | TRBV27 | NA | TGTGCCAGCAGTTTAGACGCGAACTACGAGCAGTACTTC | CASSLDANYEQYF
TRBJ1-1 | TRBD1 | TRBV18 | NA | TGTGCCAGCTCACCCCGGGACAGCCTAATGAACACTGAAGCTTTCTTT | CASSPRDSLMNTEAFF
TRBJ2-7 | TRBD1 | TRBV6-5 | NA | TGTGCCAGCAGTTATCCCCGACAGGGATGGGTGGAGCAGTACTTC | CASSYPRQGWVEQYF
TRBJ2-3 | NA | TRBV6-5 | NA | TGTGCCAGCAGTTACTCAGGGGGGGTTGGAGATACGCAGTATTTT | CASSYSGGVGDTQYF
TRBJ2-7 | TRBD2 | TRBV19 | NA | TGTGCCAGTAGTATTTTTAGCGGCGGGGGGGTCTACGAGCAGTACTTC | CASSIFSGGGVYEQYF
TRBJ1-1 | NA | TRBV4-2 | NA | TGTGCCAGCAGCTGGACAGCAAACACTGAAGCTTTCTTT | CASSWTANTEAFF
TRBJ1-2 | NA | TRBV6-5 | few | TGTGCCAGCAGTCTCCGGGGGGTAGGGGCCTATGGCTACACCTTC | CASSLRGVGAYGYTF
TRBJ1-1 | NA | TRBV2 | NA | TGTGCCACCAGTGATCAGACCGGGGCTGAAGCTTTCTTT | CATSDQTGAEAFF
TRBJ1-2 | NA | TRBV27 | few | TGTGCCAGCACCTCGTTAGGGTATGGCTACACCTTC | CASTSLGYGYTF
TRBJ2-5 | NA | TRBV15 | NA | TGTGCCACCAGCAGAAAACGGGACTACCAAGAGACCCAGTACTTC | CATSRKRDYQETQYF
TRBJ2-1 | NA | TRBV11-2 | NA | TGTGCCAGCAGCTTAGTAGGAAAGTCCTACAATGAGCAGTTCTTC | CASSLVGKSYNEQFF
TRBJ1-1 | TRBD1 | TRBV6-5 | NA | TGTGCCAGCAGCTACGAACAGGGGGCTGGTGAAGCTTTCTTT | CASSYEQGAGEAFF
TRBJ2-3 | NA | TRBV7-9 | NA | TGTGCCAGCAGCTTATCCGGGCACCCCGAGGATTTT | CASSLSGHPEDF
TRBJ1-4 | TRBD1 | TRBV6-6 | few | TGTGCCAGCGAGACAGGGGGCGCAGAAAAACTGTTTTTT | CASETGGAEKLFF
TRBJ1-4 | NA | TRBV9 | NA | TGTGCCAGCAGCGTAGGCTCAGGGCCAGATGAAAAACTGTTTTTT | CASSVGSGPDEKLFF
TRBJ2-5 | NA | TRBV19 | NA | TGTGCCAGTAGTATAGCTCCGGGCTCGGCGGAGACCCAGTACTTC | CASSIAPGSAETQYF
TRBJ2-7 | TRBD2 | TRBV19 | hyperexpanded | TGTGCCAGTAGTATAGCTAGCGGAGACGAGCAGTACTTC | CASSIASGDEQYF
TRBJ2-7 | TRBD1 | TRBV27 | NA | TGTGCCAGCAGTTTGGACGGACAGGGGGCGTCCCACGAGCAGTACTTC | CASSLDGQGASHEQYF
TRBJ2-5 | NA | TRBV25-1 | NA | TGTGCCAGCTCTATAGGGCTTCCCCAAGAGACCCAGTACTTC | CASSIGLPQETQYF
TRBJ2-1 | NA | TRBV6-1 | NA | TGTGCCAGCAGTGAATGGGACGGGGACAATGAGCAGTTCTTC | CASSEWDGDNEQFF
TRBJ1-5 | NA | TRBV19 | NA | TGTGCCAGTACCGAGCCGGGACGGATAAATCAGCCCCAGCATTTT | CASTEPGRINQPQHF